The 2 T cell receptor beta chains given below trace back to one sample, sequenced in a study of shared clonotypes between healthy human individuals. Assay: immunoSEQ multiplex PCR; the TCRdb copy retains only in-frame clones and omits some. Of some 2,500,000 clones listed, around 90% are singletons. Material for sequencing was naive CD4+ T cells from PBMCs. Stated subset: CD45RA+ positively selected. These receptors were collected from a young man in good health. Some clones in this sample may be carry-over from other donors' samples.

The rearrangement joins TRBV9 to TRBJ2-5; 8 positions agree with TRBD1. Germline V CDR1 and CDR2: SGDLS, YYNGEE. The CDR3 totals 16 residues. V was clipped by 3 bases and J by 4 bases; unmatched bases: 11. The CDR3: CASSATEDRAAETQYF. CDR3 nucleotides: TGTGCCAGCAGCGCCACCGAGGACAGGGCGGCAGAGACCCAGTACTTC.

This clone was recorded once. This sequence joins TRBV5-4 and TRBJ2-7; tentative D call: TRBD1 (5 bases). The CDR3 has 15 amino acids. V shed 4 bases and J shed 13 bases, with 27 bases lying between them. Germline assignment: CDR1 SGHNT and CDR2 YYREEE (reference sequence). The CDR3 nucleotides read TGTGCCAGCAGCCGTGGGGCGGACGGTGGTTCCTCACCCTACTTC. Protein product: CASSRGADGGSSPYF. The entire variable domain, with the rest obtained from reference TRBV5-4 and TRBJ2-7, is as follows: ETGVTQSPTHLIKTRGQQVTLRCSSQSGHNTVSWYQQALGQGPQFIFQYYREEENGRGNFPPRFSGLQFPNYSSELNVNALELDDSALYLCASSRGADGGSSPYFGPGTRLTVT.